The present entry profiles one TCR beta chain with its context. The data belong to a study of blood T cell repertoires in COVID-19. Across the study: Some COVID-19 samples were acute and others convalescent; all came from the United States, Italy and Spain.

Germline lookup yields CDR1 KGHDR and CDR2 SFDVKD. V shed 7 bases and J 4 bases; nucleotides not matched to a gene: 8. CDR3 length: 14 residues. The protocol was immunoSEQ multiplex PCR, while the TCRdb copy is restricted to in-frame clones and leaves out a portion. The data hold roughly 100,000 clones, with roughly 84% observed a single time. Sequencing was done on a sample of peripheral blood. This receptor was obtained from a man between 60 and 70 years old with acute or convalescent COVID-19. V gene TRBV24-1 combines with J gene TRBJ1-1, with TRBD1 matching over 7 bases. CDR3 amino acids: CATRSRDSRTEAFF. The CDR3 DNA is TGTGCCACCAGGTCCCGGGACAGTCGCACTGAAGCTTTCTTT.